This record looks at one T cell receptor beta chain sequence and its context. No cognate antigen has been identified for it. Base qualities are not at hand, and no much larger clone is one base apart. Participants in the prospective study were enrolled through a virtual design, were aged about 18 to 100 years, and lived in approximately 25 United States geographic areas. In the prospective study, cohorts were assigned on the basis of participant-reported clinical history obtained from a screening survey and a study questionnaire. ImmuneRACE Cohort 3 recovered participants were defined by two consecutive negative NP/OP PCR tests, healthcare professional clearance, or symptom resolution. Mobile phlebotomists in the prospective study collected whole blood, serum and a nasopharyngeal or oropharyngeal swab from every participant. Over a 2-month period, participants in the prospective study had the option of providing additional blood draws and questionnaires. Blood samples from the prospective study were shipped frozen or at room temperature prior to DNA extraction.

The data originate from a study of blood T cell repertoires in COVID-19 (dated by TCRdb to 2020 to 2021). In terms of the full investigation: The collaborator samples originated in the United States, Italy and Spain and spanned the acute and convalescent phases of COVID-19. A freely available public database, intended as a resource for researchers studying the immune response to SARS-CoV-2, is where the repertoires were released. Nearly every sample came with metadata listing a de-identified subject ID, COVID-19 status, age in years and sex. Deeply sampled blood TCRbeta repertoires from subjects exposed to, actively infected with, or recovered from COVID-19 were included in the dataset. The material from the prospective study consisted of cDNA or gDNA derived from T cells, B-cell-depleted T cells, or PBMCs. Where HLA class I and class II types were available, the types were taken from metadata supplied by the sample provider, not from assay-based typing. The samples were drawn from the first 160 participants of the ongoing ImmuneRACE study and from 1,254 subjects provided by 6 global collaborators. Paper-wide results and their limitations: The amount of clinical and demographic metadata varied by source and participant and was provided uncurated.

The immunoSEQ Assay, a bias-controlled multiplex PCR, was used to amplify TCRbeta CDR3 regions from genomic DNA. Processing in the source paper ran as follows. Within the assay, amplification of reference gene primers was used to estimate how many nucleated cells each sample contained. To quantify the absolute abundance of each unique TCRbeta CDR3 rearrangement, sequence reads were collapsed and filtered. For each sample, productive Simpson clonality was calculated by taking the square root of Simpson's diversity index across productive rearrangements. TCRdb's version of the immuneACCESS table is confined to in-frame rearrangements and falls short of the full clone set. An unresolved V gene accounts for under half of the shortfall where checked; the remainder is of unknown origin. From that table come the V and J calls and clone size; the DNA was used to work out D and trimming. Within this sample are more than 150,000 clones, with approximately 81% of them counted one time only. The ten largest clones capture approximately 8% of the sample.

The clonotype comes from a woman between 50 and 59 years old who had recovered from COVID-19. The sample consisted of PBMCs or T cells enriched from blood (not recorded which).

At the DNA level, the sequence is TGTGCCAGCAGCTTAGATCCCCCTAGAGACAGGGTGAGGGTTAATGAGCAGTTCTTC. Translated, this is CASSLDPPRDRVRVNEQFF. The sequence joins TRBV11-2 to TRBJ2-1, with 7 bases in between that match TRBD1. The CDR3 starts with the cysteine, ends with the phenylalanine, and has 19 residues. Just the 57-base CDR3 DNA is kept, in frame starting at base 1. V ends up 0 bases short and J 7 bases short, with an unmatched junction base count of 18. CDR1 is given as SGHAT and CDR2 as FQNNGV, both from the germline V gene.